This T cell receptor beta chain was obtained from a study of memory CD4+ T cells and cytomegalovirus serostatus. Single viable CD3+CD4+CD8-CD45RO+ cells were sorted as the memory CD4+ T cells. Serostatus was set by detecting CMV pp150, pp28, p38, p52 IgG. In the original analysis: Out-of-frame sequences were removed, leaving a few million distinct TCRbeta sequences. Using immunoSEQ multiplex PCR, the repertoire was profiled, and TCRdb retains in-frame clones only, with some absent. That table is the source of V, J and clone size, and D and trimming were worked out from the DNA. The table has under 75,000 clones, 60% to 85% seen once. J lost 3 bases, V lost 8 bases, and 6 bases had no gene match. Germline V gene sequence: CDR1 SGHNT, CDR2 YYREEE (reference sequence). The CDR3 contains 15 residues.

Sequencing was carried out using memory CD4+ T cells from blood. The rearrangement uses TRBV5-4 and TRBJ2-2, with 11 positions matching TRBD2. This TCR was recovered from an adult in good health and CMV-seronegative. Some clones in this sample may be carry-over from other donors' samples. CDR3 amino acids: CASHTSGGYTGELFF. As DNA, the CDR3 is TGTGCCAGTCACACTAGCGGGGGCTACACCGGGGAGCTGTTTTTT.